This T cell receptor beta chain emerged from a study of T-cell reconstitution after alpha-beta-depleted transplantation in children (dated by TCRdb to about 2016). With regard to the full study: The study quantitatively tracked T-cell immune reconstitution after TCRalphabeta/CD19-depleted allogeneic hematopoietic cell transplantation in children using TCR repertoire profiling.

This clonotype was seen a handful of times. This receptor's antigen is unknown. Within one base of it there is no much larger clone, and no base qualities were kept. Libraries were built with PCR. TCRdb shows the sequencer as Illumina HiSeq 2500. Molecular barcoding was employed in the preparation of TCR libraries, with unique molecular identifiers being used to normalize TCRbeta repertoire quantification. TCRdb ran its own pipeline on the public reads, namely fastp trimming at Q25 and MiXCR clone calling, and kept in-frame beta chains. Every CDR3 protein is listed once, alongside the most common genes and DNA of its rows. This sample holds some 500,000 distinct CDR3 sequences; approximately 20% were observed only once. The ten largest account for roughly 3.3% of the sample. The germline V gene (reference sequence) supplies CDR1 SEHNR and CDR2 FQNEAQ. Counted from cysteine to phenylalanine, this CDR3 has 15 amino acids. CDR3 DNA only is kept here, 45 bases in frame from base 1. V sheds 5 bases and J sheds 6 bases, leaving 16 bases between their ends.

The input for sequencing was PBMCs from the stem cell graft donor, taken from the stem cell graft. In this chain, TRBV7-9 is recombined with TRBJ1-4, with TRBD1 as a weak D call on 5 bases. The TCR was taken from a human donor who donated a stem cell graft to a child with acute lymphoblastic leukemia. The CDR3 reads CASSPKGAGDEKLFF. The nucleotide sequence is TGTGCCAGCAGCCCCAAAGGTGCGGGGGATGAAAAACTGTTTTTT.